These 11 T cell receptor beta chains came from one sample sequenced in a study of shared clonotypes between healthy human individuals. Sequencing used immunoSEQ multiplex PCR; TCRdb keeps in-frame clones, though not all of them. The sample carries 2 million to 2.5 million clones, roughly 93% recorded once. Sequencing input: naive CD4+ T cells from PBMCs. Subset given: CD45RA+ positively selected. All receptors come from a man aged 18 to 29 in good health. Some clones in this sample may be carry-over from other donors' samples.

This CDR3 is CASSVAPQEGETQYF. The DNA of the CDR3 is TGTGCCAGCAGCGTCGCACCCCAAGAAGGAGAGACCCAGTACTTC. The V and J genes are TRBV9 and TRBJ2-5; D remains ambiguous. V dropped 2 bases and J dropped 4 bases, with 15 bases sitting between them. The length of the CDR3 is 15 residues. Germline V gene data show CDR1 as SGDLS and CDR2 as YYNGEE.

The V gene is TRBV28, the J gene TRBJ1-1, with a tentative D call TRBD1 (6 bases). Germline V gene lookup returns CDR1 MDHEN and CDR2 SYDVKM. Trimming shortened V by 3 bases and J by 1 base, and 18 bases separated the two germline ends. CDR3 length equals 17 residues. CDR3 sequence: CASSLLGTLTGNTEAFF. The CDR3 nucleotides are TGTGCCAGCAGTTTGCTTGGGACGTTGACAGGGAACACTGAAGCTTTCTTT.

V and J are TRBV5-1 and TRBJ1-1; D ambiguous. The V gene's germline CDR1 is SGHRS and CDR2 YFSETQ. V dropped 1 base and J dropped 7 bases, with 14 bases sitting between them. CDR3 length: 14 residues. CDR3 DNA: TGCGCCAGCAGCTTGATTGCGGGATCGGGTGAAGCTTTCTTT. Translating gives CASSLIAGSGEAFF.

This chain joins TRBV18 and TRBJ1-1; the match to TRBD1 covers 8 bases. The CDR3 consists of 16 residues. With 6 bases clipped from V and 4 bases from J, the junction kept 13 bases outside the gene matches. Germline V gene data show CDR1 as KGHSH and CDR2 as LQKENI. The CDR3 DNA reads as TGTGCCAGCTCCCACCGGGACAGGAACCTGGGCACTGAAGCTTTCTTT. Translated, it gives CASSHRDRNLGTEAFF.

This chain joins TRBV5-1 and TRBJ2-2; D unclear. Germline CDR1 and CDR2: SGHRS and YFSETQ. Trimming pared 0 bases from V and 1 base from J, leaving 10 bases between. CDR3 length equals 16 residues. The DNA for the CDR3 is TGCGCCAGCAGCTTGGAGCCCGCTAAGAACACCGGGGAGCTGTTTTTT. It translates to CASSLEPAKNTGELFF.

The rearrangement uses TRBV7-6 and TRBJ2-7; 8 bases are shared with TRBD2. V shed 3 bases and J 4 bases; nucleotides not matched to a gene: 17. Germline CDR1 SGHVS, CDR2 FNYEAQ. The CDR3 totals 18 residues. This chain's CDR3 is CASSFRPPSGQTRYEQYF. DNA for the CDR3: TGTGCCAGCAGCTTCCGTCCTCCTAGCGGGCAAACTCGATACGAGCAGTACTTC.

This clone was seen a single time. This specimen includes other DNA sequences encoding the same CDR3. The chain recombines TRBV7-3 with TRBJ2-1; D is perhaps TRBD1 (5 bases). The CDR3 totals 13 residues. With 5 bases removed from V and 3 bases from J, the gap between germline ends came to 8 bases. Germline-derived CDR1 and CDR2 are SGHTA and FQGTGA. CDR3 DNA: TGTGCCAGCAGCCAAGACAGCTACAATGAGCAGTTCTTC. Its protein product is CASSQDSYNEQFF. Combining the CDR3 with reference TRBV7-3 and TRBJ2-1 gives the whole variable domain GAGVSQTPSNKVTEKGKYVELRCDPISGHTALYWYRQSLGQGPEFLIYFQGTGAADDSGLPNDRFFAVRPEGSVSTLKIQRTERGDSAVYLCASSQDSYNEQFFGPGTRLTVL.

Points on this clone: Other DNA sequences in the same sample also yield this CDR3. V gene TRBV18 combines with J gene TRBJ1-1; 8 bases fit TRBD1. The CDR3 runs 14 residues. The germline V gene encodes CDR1 KGHSH and CDR2 LQKENI. Losses at the gene ends were 4 bases for V and 1 base for J; bases not matched to a gene: 2. DNA of the CDR3: TGTGCCAGCTCACATGACAGGGGGAACACTGAAGCTTTCTTT. It codes for CASSHDRGNTEAFF. Variable domain in full (rest from reference TRBV18 and TRBJ1-1): NAGVMQNPRHLVRRRGQEARLRCSPMKGHSHVYWYRQLPEEGLKFMVYLQKENIIDESGMPKERFSAEFPKEGPSILRIQQVVRGDSAAYFCASSHDRGNTEAFFGQGTRLTVV.

CDR3 in DNA: TGCGCCAGCAGCCAAGCCCCCAGGACTAGCGGGGGATCCTTTCCAGATACGCAGTATTTT. Amino acids: CASSQAPRTSGGSFPDTQYF. V usage is TRBV4-3 and J usage is TRBJ2-3, with 13 nucleotides matching TRBD2. J was trimmed by 4 bases and V by 1 base; bases with no gene match: 14. Per germline, CDR1 LGHNA and CDR2 YSLEER. The length of the CDR3 is 20 residues.

Concerning this clone itself: Other DNA sequences within the sample encode an identical CDR3. The gene calls are TRBV7-3 and TRBJ2-2; no firm D call. The CDR3 spans 13 residues. Germline CDR1 SGHTA, CDR2 FQGTGA. The V gene lost 6 bases and the J gene lost 4 bases, with 9 bases spanning the gap. CDR3 sequence (DNA): TGTGCCAGCAGTTCCAGCCTCACCGGGGAGCTGTTTTTT. Its protein product is CASSSSLTGELFF.

The genes are TRBV7-9 and TRBJ2-7; no firm D call. Trimming left V 5 bases short and J 3 bases short, with 5 bases between. Germline CDR1 and CDR2: SEHNR and FQNEAQ (reference sequence). The CDR3 consists of 11 residues. The CDR3 sequence is CASSGHYEQYF. The CDR3 bases are TGTGCCAGCAGCGGTCACTACGAGCAGTACTTC.